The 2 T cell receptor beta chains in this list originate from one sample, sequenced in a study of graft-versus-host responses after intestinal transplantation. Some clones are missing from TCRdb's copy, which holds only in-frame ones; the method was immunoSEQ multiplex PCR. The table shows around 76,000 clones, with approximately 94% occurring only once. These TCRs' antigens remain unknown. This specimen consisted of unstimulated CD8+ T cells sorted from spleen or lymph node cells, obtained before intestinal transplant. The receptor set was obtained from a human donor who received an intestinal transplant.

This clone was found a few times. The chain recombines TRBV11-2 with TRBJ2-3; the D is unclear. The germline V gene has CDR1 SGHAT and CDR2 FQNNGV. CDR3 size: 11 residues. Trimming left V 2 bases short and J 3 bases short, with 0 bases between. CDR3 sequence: CASSLTDTQYF. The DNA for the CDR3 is TGTGCCAGCAGCTTAACAGATACGCAGTATTTT. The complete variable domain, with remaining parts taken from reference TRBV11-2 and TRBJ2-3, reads EAGVAQSPRYKIIEKRQSVAFWCNPISGHATLYWYQQILGQGPKLLIQFQNNGVVDDSQLPKDRFSAERLKGVDSTLKIQPAKLEDSAVYLCASSLTDTQYFGPGTRLTVL.

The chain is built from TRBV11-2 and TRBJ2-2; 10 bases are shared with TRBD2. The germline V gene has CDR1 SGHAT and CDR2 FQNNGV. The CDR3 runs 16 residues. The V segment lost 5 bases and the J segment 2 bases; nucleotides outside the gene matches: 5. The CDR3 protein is CASSHLAGVNTGELFF. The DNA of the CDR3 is TGTGCCAGCAGCCATCTAGCGGGGGTAAACACCGGGGAGCTGTTTTTT.